This T cell receptor beta chain emerged from a study of T cell repertoires in cytomegalovirus infection. Study-wide background: It can be stated that public TCR beta signatures indicated CMV infection as well as a matching HLA type.

In TCRdb, the reads were re-called with MiXCR into one record per CDR3 protein. The table includes a few hundred thousand distinct CDR3 sequences, about 40% detected once. On this clonotype: What it binds is unknown.

Per the germline V gene, CDR1 is SGHVS and CDR2 is FQNEAQ. The V end was cut by 3 bases, the J end by 3 bases, with 3 bases between. The CDR3 covers 12 residues. The source is a human donor in good health (CMV status not recorded). Some clones in this sample may be carry-over from other donors' samples. This material consisted of cultured PBMCs, taken from culture after CMV antigen stimulation. This chain links TRBV7-8 with TRBJ1-3; D is uncertain. CDR3 amino acids: CASSFHGNTIYF. Here the CDR3 DNA reads TGTGCCAGCAGCTTTCATGGAAACACCATATATTTT.